The present T cell receptor beta chain was sequenced within a study of T cells in Graves' hyperthyroidism and ophthalmopathy. Whole-study findings and limits: A model built on 13 V-J features separated ophthalmopathy from stable hyperthyroidism.

The ends were cut back, 2 bases at V and 6 bases at J, with 16 bases in the middle. In germline, CDR1 is DFQATT, CDR2 SNEGSKA (reference sequence). The CDR3 extends over 15 amino acids. Patients aged 18 to 65 had newly diagnosed hyperthyroidism that had lasted under 2 months. Fresh peripheral blood, approximately 9.1 ml, was the source of the PBMCs. The source material, RNA transcripts, was used to amplify TCR beta CDR3 regions. When the TCR CDR3 underwent first-round RT-PCR, the HTBI primer set was used. TCRdb ran MiXCR on the multiplex PCR reads and lists one entry per CDR3 protein. The sample includes hundreds of thousands of distinct CDR3 sequences, around 15% seen only once; the top ten take around 18%. There are many counts of this clonotype. Its specificity is not known.

The receptor's source is a woman between 18 and 29 years old with Graves' hyperthyroidism. Material: blood. The chain employs TRBV20-1 and TRBJ2-2; D might be TRBD2 (6 bases). For the CDR3, the DNA is TGCAGTGCTAGATCTTTAGTTGCGGGGCCCGGGGAGCTGTTTTTT. Its protein product is CSARSLVAGPGELFF.